The text below deals with one T cell receptor beta chain. The antigen is undetermined. These data are taken from a study of T cells in localized non-small cell lung cancer. Study outcomes and limitations: In the blood, greater T cell density corresponded to longer overall survival. Of the tissues analyzed, uninvolved adjacent lung showed maximal T cell clonality, greater than tumor. When the top 100 tumor clones were examined, a median approximately 54 of them also appeared in the adjacent lung, which was paired and uninvolved. Heterogeneity remains possible because sequencing was limited to only one tumor region.

Produced via immunoSEQ multiplex PCR; TCRdb's table is partial and in-frame only. The data hold around 53,000 clones, with around 80% observed a single time. In germline, CDR1 is SEHNR, CDR2 FQNEAQ (reference sequence). Trimming removed 2 bases at V and 4 bases at J, with 8 bases between. The CDR3 is 14 amino acids. The receptor was derived from a woman between 35 and 70 years old with stage II lung adenocarcinoma. The chain uses TRBV7-9 and TRBJ1-4; weak D call: TRBD1 (5 bases). The sample consisted of PBMCs, taken before any cancer treatment. The CDR3 sequence is CASSLPGLNEKLFF. The CDR3 DNA reads as TGTGCCAGCAGCTTACCAGGGCTTAATGAAAAACTGTTTTTT. Drawing the rest from reference TRBV7-9 and TRBJ1-4, the complete variable domain is DTGVSQNPRHKITKRGQNVTFRCDPISEHNRLYWYRQTLGQGPEFLTYFQNEAQLEKSRLLSDRFSAERPKGSFSTLEIQRTEQGDSAMYLCASSLPGLNEKLFFGSGTQLSVL.